This T cell receptor (beta chain) was captured by sequencing in a study of technical replicates of blood from a few donors. TCRdb's copy holds only in-frame clones and misses some; the assay was immunoSEQ multiplex PCR. This table holds fewer than 100,000 clones, around 89% found once. The CDR3 runs to 14 residues. With 3 bases removed from V and 8 bases from J, the gap between germline ends came to 17 bases. Germline assignment: CDR1 SGHNT and CDR2 YYREEE (reference sequence). Source material: T cells isolated from PBMCs. The chain uses TRBV5-4 and TRBJ1-2; D remains ambiguous. The clonotype originates from a human donor in good health. The CDR3 spells CASSSPPGSDGYTF. The CDR3 coding sequence is TGTGCCAGCAGCTCCCCTCCCGGGAGTGACGGCTACACCTTC. Full variable domain (rest looked up from reference TRBV5-4 and TRBJ1-2): ETGVTQSPTHLIKTRGQQVTLRCSSQSGHNTVSWYQQALGQGPQFIFQYYREEENGRGNFPPRFSGLQFPNYSSELNVNALELDDSALYLCASSSPPGSDGYTFGSGTRLTVV.